A selection of T cell receptor beta chains follows, all from one sample in a study of blood T cell repertoires in COVID-19. Sequenced by immunoSEQ multiplex PCR; TCRdb stores in-frame clones only, minus some. The sample gives 150,000 to 200,000 clones, 83% of which show up once; more than 7.5% is in the top ten. The sequenced material came from peripheral blood. The receptors come from a woman aged 70-85 years with COVID-19, enrolled during active disease. The CDR3 runs from the conserved cysteine through the conserved F or W. Fields, in order: clone size, J gene, CDR3 length, D gene, V gene, CDR3 DNA, CDR3 protein. A D gene is named only where the DNA matches it firmly. Some rows have no size entry. The others give once, few or many, or a class for an expanded clone.

. | TRBJ2-7 | 16 | TRBD2 | TRBV5-1 | TGCGCCAGCAGCTTGGGGACTAGCGGGCTTTTCTACGAGCAGTACTTC | CASSLGTSGLFYEQYF
. | TRBJ2-5 | 16 | TRBD2 | TRBV5-1 | TGCGCCAGCAGCACCGGACTAGCGGGAGGGCGAGAGACCCAGTACTTC | CASSTGLAGGRETQYF
. | TRBJ1-5 | 14 | . | TRBV20-1 | TGCAGTGCTAGTCGGCGGGGTACGGATCAGCCCCAGCATTTT | CSASRRGTDQPQHF
. | TRBJ2-7 | 14 | TRBD2 | TRBV9 | TGTGCCAGCAGAGTAGCGGGAGTTCCCTACGAGCAGTACTTC | CASRVAGVPYEQYF
. | TRBJ2-1 | 16 | TRBD2 | TRBV19 | TGTGCCACCAGTATGGGCGAGACTAGCGGGAGGGGGGAGCAGTTCTTC | CATSMGETSGRGEQFF
. | TRBJ1-1 | 12 | . | TRBV28 | TGTGCCAGCAGTTTCATCTTCCAGGAAGCTTTCTTT | CASSFIFQEAFF
few | TRBJ2-7 | 18 | . | TRBV6-2/TRBV6-3 | TGTGCCAGCAGTTACCGGCCCAGGACGGCAGGGAATCGAAACGAGCAGTACTTC | CASSYRPRTAGNRNEQYF
. | TRBJ1-1 | 20 | TRBD1 | TRBV7-6 | TGTGCCAGCAGCTTGGTCTCGGGGACAGAGAGAACGGGCACGGGCACTGAAGCTTTCTTT | CASSLVSGTERTGTGTEAFF
. | TRBJ2-1 | 17 | TRBD2 | TRBV19 | TGTGCCAGTAGTACGAAGAGACTAGCGGGAGAATACAATGAGCAGTTCTTC | CASSTKRLAGEYNEQFF
. | TRBJ2-4 | 14 | . | TRBV7-9 | TGTGCCAGCAGCTTGTCCCCGGGGTGGGACATTCAGTACTTC | CASSLSPGWDIQYF
. | TRBJ1-2 | 14 | TRBD1 | TRBV28 | TGTGCCAGCAGTTTCCCGGGACAGAACTATGGCTACACCTTC | CASSFPGQNYGYTF
. | TRBJ2-7 | 16 | . | TRBV11-2 | TGTGCCAGCAGCCTCAATAGTCCGCCTGTCTCCTACGAGCAGTACTTC | CASSLNSPPVSYEQYF
. | TRBJ2-7 | 14 | . | TRBV6-5 | TGTGCCAGCAGGTTCGCCCAGGGGGGCTACGAGCAGTACTTC | CASRFAQGGYEQYF
. | TRBJ1-2 | 17 | TRBD1 | TRBV24-1 | TGTGCCCAGCCTTCTAAGGACAGGCCCAGTAGCTCCTATGGCTACACCTTC | CAQPSKDRPSSSYGYTF
. | TRBJ2-3 | 17 | . | TRBV9 | TGTGCCAGCAGCGGGGTCTCGGACAGCATAAGCACAGATACGCAGTATTTT | CASSGVSDSISTDTQYF
. | TRBJ2-3 | 14 | TRBD2 | TRBV10-3 | TGTGCCATCGCGGCTAGCGGGGTTTCAGATACGCAGTATTTT | CAIAASGVSDTQYF
. | TRBJ1-4 | 15 | TRBD1 | TRBV2 | TGTGCCAGCAGGAGTCGTGACAGGGGGACTGAAAAACTGTTTTTT | CASRSRDRGTEKLFF
. | TRBJ1-4 | 17 | . | TRBV25-1 | TGTGCCAGCAGTGGGAGGGGGGGGCGCGGAGGGTATGAAAAACTGTTTTTT | CASSGRGGRGGYEKLFF
. | TRBJ2-7 | 15 | . | TRBV4-2 | TGTGCCAGCAGTCAACCGGCGGGAAGCTCCTACGAGCAGTACTTC | CASSQPAGSSYEQYF
. | TRBJ2-3 | 16 | . | TRBV5-1 | TGCGCCAGCAGCACCACCCCCCCAAGCGGCACAGATACGCAGTATTTT | CASSTTPPSGTDTQYF
. | TRBJ2-1 | 14 | . | TRBV5-4 | TGTGCCAGCAGCTTGGCCCAGAATTACAATGAGCAGTTCTTC | CASSLAQNYNEQFF
. | TRBJ2-7 | 14 | TRBD1 | TRBV18 | TGTGCCAGCTCCCCGGGACAGGGGACCTACGAGCAGTACTTC | CASSPGQGTYEQYF
. | TRBJ2-7 | 15 | TRBD1 | TRBV19 | TGTGCCAGTAGTACAGGACAGGTGAGCTCCTACGAGCAGTACTTC | CASSTGQVSSYEQYF
. | TRBJ2-5 | 14 | . | TRBV19 | TGTGCCAGTAGCCCTGGACTGCCGCGGGAGACCCAGTACTTC | CASSPGLPRETQYF
. | TRBJ2-3 | 13 | . | TRBV28 | TGTGCCAGCGGGAGTAGCCCCACAGATACGCAGTATTTT | CASGSSPTDTQYF
. | TRBJ1-5 | 17 | . | TRBV5-4 | TGTGCCAGCAGCCAGGCAGGGCGTGGGGGGGTGTCTCAGCCCCAGCATTTT | CASSQAGRGGVSQPQHF
few | TRBJ2-7 | 16 | TRBD2 | TRBV18 | TGTGCCAGCTCACCACCGGGACTAGCGGCCGGAGGGAAGCAGTACTTC | CASSPPGLAAGGKQYF
. | TRBJ1-5 | 16 | TRBD1 | TRBV27 | TGTGCCAGCAGTCCCCTCCGGGACAGGAGGAATCAGCCCCAGCATTTT | CASSPLRDRRNQPQHF
. | TRBJ1-6 | 14 | . | TRBV5-4 | TGTGCCAGCAGCCTCAGTTCCTATAATTCACCCCTCCACTTT | CASSLSSYNSPLHF
. | TRBJ1-1 | 14 | . | TRBV7-2 | TGTGCCAGCAGCTCCCCGGGACAGAACACTGAAGCTTTCTTT | CASSSPGQNTEAFF
. | TRBJ2-7 | 15 | TRBD2 | TRBV28 | TGTGCCAGCAGTTTATACCGGCGGGGGGGCTACGAGCAGTACTTC | CASSLYRRGGYEQYF
. | TRBJ2-1 | 16 | . | TRBV21-1 | TGTGCCACCTCCACCCCCAGCGGGAGCCCCGGGGGTGAGCAGTTCTTC | CATSTPSGSPGGEQFF
. | TRBJ1-3 | 14 | . | TRBV28 | TGTGCCAGCAGTTTATTCCTAGCCGGAAACACCATATATTTT | CASSLFLAGNTIYF
. | TRBJ2-2 | 19 | . | TRBV7-6 | TGTGCCAGCAGCTTTTTCCCCAACTCAGTTTCGGAGGACACCGGGGAGCTGTTTTTT | CASSFFPNSVSEDTGELFF
. | TRBJ1-3 | 16 | . | TRBV5-1 | TGCGCCAGCAGCTCTGGCCACGGCCAGGGGGGAAACACCATATATTTT | CASSSGHGQGGNTIYF
. | TRBJ1-4 | 14 | TRBD1 | TRBV28 | TGTGCCAGCACTCTAGGGACAGTTAATGAAAAACTGTTTTTT | CASTLGTVNEKLFF